The rows below give T cell receptor beta chains drawn from one sample of a study of blood T cell repertoires in COVID-19. Sequencing used immunoSEQ multiplex PCR; TCRdb keeps in-frame clones, though not all of them. The sample records fewer than 450,000 clones, roughly 88% being singletons. Source material: peripheral blood. These receptors all come from a woman aged 50 to 60 with COVID-19, enrolled during active disease. Each CDR3 is given with its conserved first and last residue. Fields, in order: clone size, V gene, J gene, D gene, CDR3 DNA, CDR3 protein. The D gene is left open where the match is weak. Expanded clones are given a class, and other clones once, few, many or no size at all.

size: NA
V: TRBV5-1
J: TRBJ2-2
D: NA
DNA: TGCGCCAGCAGCTTGGAGGGACTCGCTTACGGGGAGCTGTTTTTT
CDR3: CASSLEGLAYGELFF

size: few
V: TRBV4-1
J: TRBJ1-3
D: NA
DNA: TGCGCCAGCAGCCAAACGTTGTCTACAGGGTTCAACACCATATATTTT
CDR3: CASSQTLSTGFNTIYF

size: NA
V: TRBV5-1
J: TRBJ1-1
D: NA
DNA: TGCGCCAGCAGCCCCAGGCTGAACACTGAAGCTTTCTTT
CDR3: CASSPRLNTEAFF

size: NA
V: TRBV4-1
J: TRBJ2-7
D: NA
DNA: TGCGCCAGCAGCCCCTCAGGGTACGAGCAGTACTTC
CDR3: CASSPSGYEQYF

size: NA
V: TRBV30
J: TRBJ2-2
D: TRBD1
DNA: TGTGCCCAAGGACAGGGTAGGCCCGGGGAGCTGTTTTTT
CDR3: CAQGQGRPGELFF

size: NA
V: TRBV5-1
J: TRBJ1-4
D: NA
DNA: TGCGCCAGCAGCTTGGAGGGAGACTTGGCCGAAAAACTGTTTTTT
CDR3: CASSLEGDLAEKLFF

size: few
V: TRBV6-5
J: TRBJ1-2
D: NA
DNA: TGTGCCAGCAGTTACTCCCCACTTTCACAGTATGGCTACACCTTC
CDR3: CASSYSPLSQYGYTF

size: NA
V: TRBV4-1
J: TRBJ1-3
D: NA
DNA: TGCGCCAGCAGCCCCTCCCAGAGGAATCTTGCCGGAAACACCATATATTTT
CDR3: CASSPSQRNLAGNTIYF

size: NA
V: TRBV10-1
J: TRBJ1-1
D: NA
DNA: TGCGCCAGCAGTGAGGAGGGGGTCATGAACACTGAAGCTTTCTTT
CDR3: CASSEEGVMNTEAFF

size: NA
V: TRBV7-9
J: TRBJ2-5
D: NA
DNA: TGTGCCAGCAGCTTAGGTGGGGAGACAGAGACCCAGTACTTC
CDR3: CASSLGGETETQYF

size: NA
V: TRBV5-4
J: TRBJ1-5
D: NA
DNA: TGTGCCAGCAGCTTGGCTCCAGGGCTTAGCAATCAGCCCCAGCATTTT
CDR3: CASSLAPGLSNQPQHF

size: NA
V: TRBV7-2
J: TRBJ2-1
D: TRBD2
DNA: TGTGCCAGCACCGTAGGCAGCGGGGGTTACAATGAGCAGTTCTTC
CDR3: CASTVGSGGYNEQFF

size: NA
V: TRBV25-1
J: TRBJ2-1
D: NA
DNA: TGTGCCAGCAGTGAATCGTCCCTTCCTCGCAATGAGCAGTTCTTC
CDR3: CASSESSLPRNEQFF

size: NA
V: TRBV11-3
J: TRBJ2-7
D: TRBD1
DNA: TGTGCCAGCAGCTCGGGACAGGACTACGAGCAGTACTTC
CDR3: CASSSGQDYEQYF

size: NA
V: TRBV5-8
J: TRBJ2-7
D: TRBD1
DNA: TGTGCCAGCAGCCCCGGGACAGGGATCATCCACGAGCAGTACTTC
CDR3: CASSPGTGIIHEQYF

size: NA
V: TRBV11-2
J: TRBJ1-1
D: TRBD1
DNA: TGTGCCAGCACCGAAGGGACAGCTGTCCCTGAAGCTTTCTTT
CDR3: CASTEGTAVPEAFF

size: once
V: TRBV18
J: TRBJ1-2
D: NA
DNA: TGTGCCAGCTCACCAAGTCAGGGGCCCTATGGCTACACCTTC
CDR3: CASSPSQGPYGYTF

size: NA
V: TRBV3-1/TRBV3-2
J: TRBJ1-3
D: NA
DNA: TGTGCCAGCAGCCAAGATTTTATGAGCATTTACTCTGGAAACACCATATATTTT
CDR3: CASSQDFMSIYSGNTIYF

size: NA
V: TRBV9
J: TRBJ2-6
D: NA
DNA: TGTGCCAGCAGCGGACATGTCTCTGGGGCCAACGTCCTGACTTTC
CDR3: CASSGHVSGANVLTF

size: NA
V: TRBV18
J: TRBJ1-2
D: NA
DNA: TGTGCCAGCTCATCGACAGGCGAGCGTGGCTACACCTTC
CDR3: CASSSTGERGYTF

size: NA
V: TRBV12-3/TRBV12-4
J: TRBJ1-6
D: NA
DNA: TGTGCCAGCAGGATGGACAGTAATTCACCCCTCCACTTT
CDR3: CASRMDSNSPLHF

size: NA
V: TRBV9
J: TRBJ2-5
D: NA
DNA: TGTGCCAGCAGCGCCCATGGATCAGGCGAAGAGACCCAGTACTTC
CDR3: CASSAHGSGEETQYF

size: NA
V: TRBV12-3/TRBV12-4
J: TRBJ1-1
D: NA
DNA: TGTGCCAGCAGGTTAGGAGTGAGAGAAGCTTTCTTT
CDR3: CASRLGVREAFF

size: NA
V: TRBV6-5
J: TRBJ2-7
D: NA
DNA: TGTGCCAGCAACGAAGGGGTCGAGCAGTACTTC
CDR3: CASNEGVEQYF

size: NA
V: TRBV3-1/TRBV3-2
J: TRBJ1-2
D: NA
DNA: TGTGCCAGCAGCCTCTCGAGCGGCCTCTATGGCTACACCTTC
CDR3: CASSLSSGLYGYTF